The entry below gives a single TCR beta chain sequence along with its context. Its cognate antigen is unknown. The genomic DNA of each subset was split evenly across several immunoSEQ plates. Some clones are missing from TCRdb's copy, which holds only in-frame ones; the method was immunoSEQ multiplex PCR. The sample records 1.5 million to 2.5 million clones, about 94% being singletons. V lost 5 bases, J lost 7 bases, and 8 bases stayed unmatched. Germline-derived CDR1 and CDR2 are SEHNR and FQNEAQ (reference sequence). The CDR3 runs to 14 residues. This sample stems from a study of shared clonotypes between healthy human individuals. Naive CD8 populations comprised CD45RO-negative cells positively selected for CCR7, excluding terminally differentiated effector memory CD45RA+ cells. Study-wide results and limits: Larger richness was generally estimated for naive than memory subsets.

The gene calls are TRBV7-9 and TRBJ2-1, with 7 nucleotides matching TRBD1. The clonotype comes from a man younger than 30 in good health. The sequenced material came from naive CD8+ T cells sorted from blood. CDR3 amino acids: CASSASTGMNEQFF. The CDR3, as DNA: TGTGCCAGCAGCGCCTCGACAGGGATGAATGAGCAGTTCTTC.